Sequencing of this T cell receptor (beta chain) was carried out in a study of T cell responses to AZD1222 COVID-19 vaccine. Study findings and constraints: Reports indicate that nearly half of spike-specific TCRs are directed at unmutated variant regions. At study baseline, merely a handful of AZD1222 recipients were seropositive. Spike-specific TCR breadth rose after two AZD1222 doses, and depth rose as well. White British ancestry dominated among donors, who included more females, and clonal diversity was possibly underestimated.

CDR1 is SGHNT, CDR2 YYREEE, per germline (reference sequence). This CDR3 contains 13 residues. V gave up 1 base and J gave up 4 bases, with 6 bases separating them. Turning to this clone: Antigen unknown.

Clones were sequenced by immunoSEQ multiplex PCR, and TCRdb holds only the in-frame ones, with some missing. The sample yields roughly 140,000 clones, just over 90% seen once. The chain uses TRBV5-4 and TRBJ2-1; the D gene is possibly TRBD1 (5 bases). This clonotype was sampled from an adult in good health. The sequenced sample was peripheral blood, obtained on day 0 of MenACWY control vaccination. The CDR3 nucleotides read TGTGCCAGCAGCTTGACAGGTTACAATGAGCAGTTCTTC. Its protein product is CASSLTGYNEQFF.